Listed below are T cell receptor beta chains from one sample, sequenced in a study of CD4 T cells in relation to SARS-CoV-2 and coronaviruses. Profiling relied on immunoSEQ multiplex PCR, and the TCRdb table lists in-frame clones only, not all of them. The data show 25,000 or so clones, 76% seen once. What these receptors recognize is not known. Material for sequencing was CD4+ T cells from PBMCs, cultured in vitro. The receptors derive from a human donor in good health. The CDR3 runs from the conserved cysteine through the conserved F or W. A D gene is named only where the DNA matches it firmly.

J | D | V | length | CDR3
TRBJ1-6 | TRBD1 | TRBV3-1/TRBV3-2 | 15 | CASSPGTGYNSPLHF
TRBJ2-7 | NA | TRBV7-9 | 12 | CASSYEFYEQYF
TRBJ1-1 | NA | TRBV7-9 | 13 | CASSQARDTEAFF
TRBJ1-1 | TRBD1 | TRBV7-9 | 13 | CASSFGDRGEAFF
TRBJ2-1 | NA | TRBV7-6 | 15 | CASSPRVITGDEQFF
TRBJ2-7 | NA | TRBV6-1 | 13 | CASSEGVSSEQYF
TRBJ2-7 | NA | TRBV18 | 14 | CASSPSGDSYEQYF
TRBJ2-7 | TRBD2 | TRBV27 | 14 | CASRRPGLAYEQYF
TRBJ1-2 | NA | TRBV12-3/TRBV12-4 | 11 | CASRDPGGYTF
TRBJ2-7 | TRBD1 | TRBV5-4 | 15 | CASSSPGQGHYEQYF
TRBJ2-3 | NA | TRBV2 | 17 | CASSEAPVGSGTDTQYF
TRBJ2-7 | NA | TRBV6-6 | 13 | CASSQLAIHEQYF
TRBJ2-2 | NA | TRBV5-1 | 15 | CASSLDTTNTGELFF
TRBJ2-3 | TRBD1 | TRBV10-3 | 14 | CAIRPGTGTDTQYF
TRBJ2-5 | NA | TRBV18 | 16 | CASSPPVSQSQETQYF
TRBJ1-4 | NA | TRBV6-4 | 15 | CASSVHRVRSGKLFF
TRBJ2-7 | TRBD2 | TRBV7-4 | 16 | CASSPRTSGNFYEQYF
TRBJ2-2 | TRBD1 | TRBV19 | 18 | CASSIDLPGQGTTGELFF
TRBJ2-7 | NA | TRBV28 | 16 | CASNSASLVGRHEQYF
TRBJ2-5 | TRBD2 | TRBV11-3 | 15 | CASSLVSGGGETQYF
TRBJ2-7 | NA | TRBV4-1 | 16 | CASSQASNRDPYEQYF
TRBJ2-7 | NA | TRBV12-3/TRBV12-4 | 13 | CASSFIRGGEQYF
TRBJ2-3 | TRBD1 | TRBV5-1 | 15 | CASSSRGQGTDTQYF
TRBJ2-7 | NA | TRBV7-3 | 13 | CASSTGLSYEQYF
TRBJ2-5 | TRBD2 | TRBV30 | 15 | CAWSLSGTVQETQYF
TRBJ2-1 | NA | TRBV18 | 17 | CASSPPTGVGSYNEQFF
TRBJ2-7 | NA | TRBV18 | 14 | CASSPPGPTAEQYF
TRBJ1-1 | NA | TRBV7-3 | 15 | CASSPEPGRNTEAFF
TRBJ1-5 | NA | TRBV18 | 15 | CASSPQADTNQPQHF
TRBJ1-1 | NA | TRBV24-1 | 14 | CATSDLLINTEAFF